The clone carrying this T cell receptor beta chain was detected a few times. Its specificity is not known. The entry originates in a study of long-term antiretroviral therapy in people with HIV. Runs used v3.0 of the immunoSEQ assay and were done at survey level. Clones were read by immunoSEQ multiplex PCR, and TCRdb kept only the in-frame ones, dropping some. The repertoire holds approximately 32,000 clones, with 83% as singletons. V was pared by 0 bases and J by 5 bases, with 4 bases of the junction left unmatched. Per the germline V gene, CDR1 is PRHDT and CDR2 is FYEKMQ (reference sequence). The CDR3 runs 15 residues. Study-wide results and caveats: An increase in diversity followed ART, yet levels stayed below transplant donor controls.

The sequence was obtained from a young man with HIV. This sample comprised unsorted PBMCs, obtained 0.4 years before starting antiretroviral therapy. J is TRBJ2-1 and V is TRBV13; 7 bases map to TRBD1. Written as DNA, the CDR3 is TGTGCCAGCAGCTTAGGGGACAGGCCCGACAATGAGCAGTTCTTC. It translates to CASSLGDRPDNEQFF.